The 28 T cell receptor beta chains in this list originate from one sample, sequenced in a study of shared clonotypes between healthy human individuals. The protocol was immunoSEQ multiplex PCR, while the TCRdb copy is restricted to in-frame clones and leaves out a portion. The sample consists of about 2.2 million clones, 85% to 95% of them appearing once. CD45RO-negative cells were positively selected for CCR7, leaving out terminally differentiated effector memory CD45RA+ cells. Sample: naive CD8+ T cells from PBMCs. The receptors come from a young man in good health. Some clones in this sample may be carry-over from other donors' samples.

The CDR3 DNA reads TGTGCCAGCAGTTTATTGGTCGGGGGGATCTACGAGCAGTACTTC. It codes for CASSLLVGGIYEQYF. V is TRBV27 and J is TRBJ2-7; TRBD2 matches 7 bases. V was clipped by 1 base and J by 3 bases; unmatched bases: 6. This CDR3 has 15 amino acids. Germline loops: CDR1 MNHEY, CDR2 SMNVEV (reference sequence).

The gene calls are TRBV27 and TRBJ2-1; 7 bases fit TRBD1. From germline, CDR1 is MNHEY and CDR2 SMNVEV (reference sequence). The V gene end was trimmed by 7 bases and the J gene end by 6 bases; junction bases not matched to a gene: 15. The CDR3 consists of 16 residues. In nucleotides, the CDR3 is TGTGCCAGCATCCAAAGGGGCGGACAGGCCCTCAATGAGCAGTTCTTC. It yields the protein CASIQRGGQALNEQFF.

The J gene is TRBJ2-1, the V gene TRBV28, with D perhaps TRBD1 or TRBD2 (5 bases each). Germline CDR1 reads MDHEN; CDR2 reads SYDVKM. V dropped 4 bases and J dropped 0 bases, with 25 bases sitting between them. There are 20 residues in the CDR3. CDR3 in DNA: TGTGCCAGCAGTTCACCTCAACTTGGGGCAGCGGAAGTCTCCTACAATGAGCAGTTCTTC. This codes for CASSSPQLGAAEVSYNEQFF. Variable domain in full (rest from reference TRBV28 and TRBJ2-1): DVKVTQSSRYLVKRTGEKVFLECVQDMDHENMFWYRQDPGLGLRLIYFSYDVKMKEKGDIPEGYSVSREKKERFSLILESASTNQTSMYLCASSSPQLGAAEVSYNEQFFGPGTRLTVL.

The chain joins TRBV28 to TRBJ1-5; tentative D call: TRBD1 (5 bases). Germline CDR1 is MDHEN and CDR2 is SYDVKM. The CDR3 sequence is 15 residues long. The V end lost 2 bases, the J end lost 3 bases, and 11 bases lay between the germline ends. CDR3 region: CASSLDRQINQPQHF. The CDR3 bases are TGTGCCAGCAGTTTAGACCGACAGATCAATCAGCCCCAGCATTTT.

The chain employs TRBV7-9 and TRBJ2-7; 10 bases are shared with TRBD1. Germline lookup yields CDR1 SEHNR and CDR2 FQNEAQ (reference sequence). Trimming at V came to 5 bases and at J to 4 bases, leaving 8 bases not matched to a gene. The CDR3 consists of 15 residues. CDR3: CASSPLGDRGYEQYF. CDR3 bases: TGTGCCAGCAGCCCTTTAGGGGACAGGGGTTACGAGCAGTACTTC. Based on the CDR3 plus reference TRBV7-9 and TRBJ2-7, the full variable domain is DTGVSQNPRHKITKRGQNVTFRCDPISEHNRLYWYRQTLGQGPEFLTYFQNEAQLEKSRLLSDRFSAERPKGSFSTLEIQRTEQGDSAMYLCASSPLGDRGYEQYFGPGTRLTVT.

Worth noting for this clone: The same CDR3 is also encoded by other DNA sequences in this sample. In DNA form, the CDR3 reads TGTGCCAGCAGCTTGGGAAGGGAAGCTTTCTTT. It translates to CASSLGREAFF. The V call is TRBV5-6, the J call TRBJ1-1, with D uncertain. Germline assignment: CDR1 SGHDT and CDR2 YYEEEE. There are 11 residues in the CDR3. Trimming took off 0 bases at V and 8 bases at J, with 5 bases between the two ends.

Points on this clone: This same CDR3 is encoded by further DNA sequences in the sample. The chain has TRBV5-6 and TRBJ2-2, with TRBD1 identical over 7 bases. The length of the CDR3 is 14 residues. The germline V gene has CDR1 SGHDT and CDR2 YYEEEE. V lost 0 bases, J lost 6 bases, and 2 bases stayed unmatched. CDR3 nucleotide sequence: TGTGCCAGCAGCTTGGGGACAGGAGCCGGGGAGCTGTTTTTT. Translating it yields CASSLGTGAGELFF.

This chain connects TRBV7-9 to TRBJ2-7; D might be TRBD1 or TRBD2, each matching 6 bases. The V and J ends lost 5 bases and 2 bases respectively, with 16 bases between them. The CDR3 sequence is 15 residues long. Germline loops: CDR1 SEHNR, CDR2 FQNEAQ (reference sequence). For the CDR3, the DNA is TGTGCCAGCAGCACCACCCAAGGGGGGACCTACGAGCAGTACTTC. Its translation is CASSTTQGGTYEQYF.

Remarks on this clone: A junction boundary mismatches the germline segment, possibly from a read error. The DNA of the CDR3 is TGTGCCAGCACCCTAGGCCATTATACTCATAACTATGACTACACCTTC. This codes for CASTLGHYTHNYDYTF. The chain carries TRBV9 and TRBJ1-2; D uncertain. This CDR3 is 16 amino acids long. Germline CDR1 and CDR2: SGDLS and YYNGEE. The full variable domain, in which reference TRBV9 and TRBJ1-2 provide the parts outside the CDR3, is DSGVTQTPKHLITATGQRVTLRCSPRSGDLSVYWYQQSLDQGLQFLIQYYNGEERAKGNILERFSAQQFPDLHSELNLSSLELGDSALYFCASTLGHYTHNYDYTFGSGTRLTVV.

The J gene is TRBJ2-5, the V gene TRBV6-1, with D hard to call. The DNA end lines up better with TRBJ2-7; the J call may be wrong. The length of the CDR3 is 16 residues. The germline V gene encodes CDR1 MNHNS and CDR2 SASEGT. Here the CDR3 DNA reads TGTGCCAGCAGTGAAATCGGCGTAATCTCCTCCTACGAGCAGTACTTC. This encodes CASSEIGVISSYEQYF.

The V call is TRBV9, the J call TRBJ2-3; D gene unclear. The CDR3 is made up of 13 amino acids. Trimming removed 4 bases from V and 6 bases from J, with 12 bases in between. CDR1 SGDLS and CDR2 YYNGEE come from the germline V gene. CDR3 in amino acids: CASSQRGGDTQYF. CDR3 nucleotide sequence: TGTGCCAGCAGCCAAAGAGGTGGGGATACGCAGTATTTT.

The CDR3 loop reads CASRSRQGSSYEQYF. CDR3 nucleotides: TGTGCCAGCAGATCCCGACAGGGGAGCTCCTACGAGCAGTACTTC. The J gene is TRBJ2-7, the V gene TRBV28; 8 bases line up with TRBD1. Germline assignment: CDR1 MDHEN and CDR2 SYDVKM. J lost 0 bases, V lost 6 bases, and 7 bases had no gene match. This CDR3 has 15 amino acids.

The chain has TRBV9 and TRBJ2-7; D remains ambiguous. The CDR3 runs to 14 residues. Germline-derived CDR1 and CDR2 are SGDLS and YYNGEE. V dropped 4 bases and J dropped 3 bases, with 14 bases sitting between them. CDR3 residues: CASSPPPPDYEQYF. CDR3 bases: TGTGCCAGCAGCCCCCCCCCTCCGGACTACGAGCAGTACTTC.

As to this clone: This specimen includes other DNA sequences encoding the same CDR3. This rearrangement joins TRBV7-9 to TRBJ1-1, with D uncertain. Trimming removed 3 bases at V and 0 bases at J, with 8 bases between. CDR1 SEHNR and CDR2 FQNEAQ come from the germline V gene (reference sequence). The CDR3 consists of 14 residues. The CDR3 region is CASSFGAMNTEAFF. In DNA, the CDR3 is TGTGCCAGCAGCTTTGGAGCCATGAACACTGAAGCTTTCTTT.

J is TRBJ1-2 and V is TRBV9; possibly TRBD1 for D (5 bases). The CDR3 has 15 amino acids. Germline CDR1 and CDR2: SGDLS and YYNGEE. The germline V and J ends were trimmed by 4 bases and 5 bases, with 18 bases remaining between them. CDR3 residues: CASSPGQGRAYGYTF. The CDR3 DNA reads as TGTGCCAGCAGCCCAGGCCAGGGTAGGGCGTATGGCTACACCTTC.

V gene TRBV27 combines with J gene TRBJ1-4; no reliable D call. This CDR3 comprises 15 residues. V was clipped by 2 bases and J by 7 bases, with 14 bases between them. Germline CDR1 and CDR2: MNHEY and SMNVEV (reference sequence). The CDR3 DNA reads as TGTGCCAGCAGTTTAGCCCAGGCGGCGGGTGAAAAACTGTTTTTT. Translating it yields CASSLAQAAGEKLFF.

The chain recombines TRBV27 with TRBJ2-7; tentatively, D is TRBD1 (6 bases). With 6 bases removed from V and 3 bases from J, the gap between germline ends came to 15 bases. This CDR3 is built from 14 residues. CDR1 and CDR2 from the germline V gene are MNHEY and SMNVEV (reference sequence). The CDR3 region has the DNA TGTGCCAGCAGATCGACAGGACACCACTACGAGCAGTACTTC. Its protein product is CASRSTGHHYEQYF.

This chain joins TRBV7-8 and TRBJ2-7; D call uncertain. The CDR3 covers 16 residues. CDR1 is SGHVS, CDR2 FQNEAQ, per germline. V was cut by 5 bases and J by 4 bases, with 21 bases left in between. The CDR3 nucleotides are TGTGCCAGCAGCCCCCTTCAGTCGCAGTGGGCTTACGAGCAGTACTTC. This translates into CASSPLQSQWAYEQYF.

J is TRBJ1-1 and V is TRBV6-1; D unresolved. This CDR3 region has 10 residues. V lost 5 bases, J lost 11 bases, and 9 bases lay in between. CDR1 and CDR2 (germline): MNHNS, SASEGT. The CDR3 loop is CASSYPPAFF. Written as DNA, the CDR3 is TGTGCCAGCAGTTACCCCCCGGCTTTCTTT.

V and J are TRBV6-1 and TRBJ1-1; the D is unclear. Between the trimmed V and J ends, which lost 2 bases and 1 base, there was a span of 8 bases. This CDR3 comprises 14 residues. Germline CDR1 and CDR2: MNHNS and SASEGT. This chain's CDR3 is CASSESDGNTEAFF. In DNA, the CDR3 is TGTGCCAGCAGTGAATCCGACGGGAACACTGAAGCTTTCTTT.

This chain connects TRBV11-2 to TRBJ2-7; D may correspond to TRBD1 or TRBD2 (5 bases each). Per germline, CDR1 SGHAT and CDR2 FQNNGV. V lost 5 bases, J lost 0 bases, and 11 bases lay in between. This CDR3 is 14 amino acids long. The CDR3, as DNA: TGTGCCAGCAGCGTGGGGACCTTCTCCTACGAGCAGTACTTC. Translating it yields CASSVGTFSYEQYF.

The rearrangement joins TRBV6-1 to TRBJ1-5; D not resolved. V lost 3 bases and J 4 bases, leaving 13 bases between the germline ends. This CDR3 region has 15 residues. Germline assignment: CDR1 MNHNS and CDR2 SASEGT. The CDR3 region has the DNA TGTGCCAGCAGTGATTCCAGGTTTGCAAATCAGCCCCAGCATTTT. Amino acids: CASSDSRFANQPQHF.

This chain's CDR3 is CASSLAYGRGGYGYTF. CDR3 sequence (DNA): TGTGCCAGCAGCTTGGCCTATGGCAGGGGCGGCTATGGCTACACCTTC. The rearrangement links TRBV5-6 to TRBJ1-2, with a tentative D call TRBD1 (6 bases). Germline values: CDR1 SGHDT, CDR2 YYEEEE. The CDR3 totals 16 residues. V was trimmed by 0 bases and J by 4 bases, leaving 16 bases between them.

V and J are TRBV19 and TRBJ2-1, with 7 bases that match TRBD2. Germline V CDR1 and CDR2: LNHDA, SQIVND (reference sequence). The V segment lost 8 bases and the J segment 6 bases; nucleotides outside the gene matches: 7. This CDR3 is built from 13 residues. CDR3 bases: TGTGCCAGTCGGACCGGGAGGTTCAATGAGCAGTTCTTC. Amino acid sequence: CASRTGRFNEQFF.

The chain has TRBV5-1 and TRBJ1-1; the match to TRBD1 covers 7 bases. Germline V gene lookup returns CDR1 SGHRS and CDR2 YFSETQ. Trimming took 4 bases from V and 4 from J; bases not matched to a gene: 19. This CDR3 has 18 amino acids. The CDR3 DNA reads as TGCGCCAGCAGCCCGCAAAAACCGGACAGGCCTCAAGTCACTGAAGCTTTCTTT. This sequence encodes CASSPQKPDRPQVTEAFF.

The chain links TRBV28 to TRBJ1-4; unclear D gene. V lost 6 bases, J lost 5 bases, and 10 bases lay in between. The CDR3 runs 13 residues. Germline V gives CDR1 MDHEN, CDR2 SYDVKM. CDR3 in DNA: TGTGCCAGCAGAGCCAATGGGAATGAAAAACTGTTTTTT. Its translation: CASRANGNEKLFF.

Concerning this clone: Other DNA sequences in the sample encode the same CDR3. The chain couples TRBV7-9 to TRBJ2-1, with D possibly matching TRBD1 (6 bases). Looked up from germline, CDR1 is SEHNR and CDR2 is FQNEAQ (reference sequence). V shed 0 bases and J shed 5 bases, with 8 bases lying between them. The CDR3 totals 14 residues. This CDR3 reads CASSLAPGDNEQFF. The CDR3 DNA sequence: TGTGCCAGCAGCTTAGCGCCAGGGGACAATGAGCAGTTCTTC.

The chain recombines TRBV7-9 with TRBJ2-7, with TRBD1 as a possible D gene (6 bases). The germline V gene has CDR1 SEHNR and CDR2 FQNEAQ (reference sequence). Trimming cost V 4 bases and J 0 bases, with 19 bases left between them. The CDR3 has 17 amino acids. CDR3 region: CASSSLRDTSASYEQYF. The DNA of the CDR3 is TGTGCCAGCAGCTCCCTCCGGGACACATCCGCCTCCTACGAGCAGTACTTC.